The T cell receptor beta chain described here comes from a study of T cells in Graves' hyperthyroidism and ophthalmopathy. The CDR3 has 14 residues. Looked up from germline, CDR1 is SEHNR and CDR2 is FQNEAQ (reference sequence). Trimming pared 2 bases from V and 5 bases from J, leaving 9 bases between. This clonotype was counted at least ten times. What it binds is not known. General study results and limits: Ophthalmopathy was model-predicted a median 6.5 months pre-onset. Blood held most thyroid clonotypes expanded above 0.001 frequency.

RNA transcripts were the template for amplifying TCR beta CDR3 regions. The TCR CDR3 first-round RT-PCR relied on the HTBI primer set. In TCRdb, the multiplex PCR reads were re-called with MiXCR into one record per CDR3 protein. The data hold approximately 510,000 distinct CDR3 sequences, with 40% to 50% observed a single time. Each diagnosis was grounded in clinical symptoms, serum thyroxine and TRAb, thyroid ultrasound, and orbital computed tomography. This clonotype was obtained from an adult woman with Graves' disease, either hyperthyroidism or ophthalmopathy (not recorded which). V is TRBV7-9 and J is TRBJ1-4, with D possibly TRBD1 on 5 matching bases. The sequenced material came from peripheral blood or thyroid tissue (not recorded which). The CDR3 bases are TGTGCCAGCAGCTTAACGGGACGGAATGAAAAACTGTTTTTT. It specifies CASSLTGRNEKLFF.